This record concerns one T cell receptor (beta chain) sequence. Per the original methods: Amplified reference gene primers provided the basis for estimating nucleated cell counts. Clones were sequenced by immunoSEQ multiplex PCR, and TCRdb holds only the in-frame ones, with some missing. V and J calls and clone size are as listed in that table; D and trimming were resolved from the DNA. The sample has tens of thousands of clones; 84% are singletons. This sample was taken from a study of blood T cell repertoires in COVID-19. The wider study: Sources were T cells, B-cell-depleted T cells, or PBMCs; the material itself was cDNA or gDNA.

The CDR3 sequence is 10 residues long. CDR1 and CDR2 from the germline V gene are MDHEN and SYDVKM. V lost 6 bases to trimming and J lost 10 bases, with 9 bases between them. The TCR originated in a man aged 50 to 60 with acute or convalescent COVID-19. Sequencing was performed on peripheral blood. The J gene is TRBJ1-1, the V gene TRBV28, with D hard to call. CDR3 sequence: CASSHIRAFF. DNA of the CDR3: TGTGCCAGCAGCCATATTAGAGCTTTCTTT.